These 2 T cell receptor beta chains came from one sample sequenced in a study of shared clonotypes between healthy human individuals. The protocol was immunoSEQ multiplex PCR, while the TCRdb copy is restricted to in-frame clones and leaves out a portion. The repertoire includes 300,000 to 400,000 clones, around 87% of them detected once, and 15% to 20% sits in the top ten. Sequencing was performed on memory CD8+ T cells sorted from blood. Subset reported: CD45RO+ cells pooled with CCR7-negative TemRA cells. These receptors were obtained from a man younger than 35 in good health.

The rearrangement links TRBV7-6 to TRBJ2-2; 10 bases align to TRBD2. The germline CDR1 and CDR2 sequences are SGHVS and FNYEAQ. CDR3 length: 16 amino acids. V dropped 2 bases and J dropped 3; count of bases not matched to a gene: 3. The CDR3 DNA follows: TGTGCCAGCAGCTTAAGGCTAGCGGGGGACACCGGGGAGCTGTTTTTT. Amino acid sequence: CASSLRLAGDTGELFF.

The V gene is TRBV15, the J gene TRBJ2-7; 7 bases fit TRBD2. V was clipped by 4 bases and J by 0 bases; unmatched bases: 3. CDR1 is LNHNV and CDR2 is YYDKDF in the germline V gene (reference sequence). The CDR3 is 14 residues long. The CDR3 protein is CATSTGTTSYEQYF. The CDR3 DNA reads as TGTGCCACCAGCACAGGGACTACCTCCTACGAGCAGTACTTC. Full variable domain (rest looked up from reference TRBV15 and TRBJ2-7): DAMVIQNPRYQVTQFGKPVTLSCSQTLNHNVMYWYQQKSSQAPKLLFHYYDKDFNNEADTPDNFQSRRPNTSFCFLDIRSPGLGDTAMYLCATSTGTTSYEQYFGPGTRLTVT.